The next 22 T cell receptor beta chains were all read from a single sample in a study of regulatory T cells in long-lasting Graves disease. Building of the TCR beta libraries involved iRepertoire HTBI primers and Arm-PCR of CDR3 regions. TCRdb redid the calling of the multiplex PCR reads with MiXCR, one entry per CDR3 protein. The repertoire holds 250,000 to 300,000 distinct CDR3 sequences, with more than 20% as singletons. Time point specified: persistent/refractory GD, antithyroid drugs over 5 years with positive TRAb. After RNA was extracted from PBMCs, the TCR library was made from it. Sequenced here: peripheral blood mononuclear cells (PBMCs), sampled when the disease was refractory, from a patient treated with antithyroid drugs. The receptors come from a female donor with Graves disease.

The table lists this clonotype with many counts. The V call is TRBV5-5, the J call TRBJ1-2, with D possibly matching TRBD1 (5 bases). V was cut by 2 bases and J by 4 bases, with 15 bases left in between. The CDR3 extends over 15 amino acids. Germline CDR1 and CDR2: SGHKS and YYEKEE (reference sequence). As DNA, the CDR3 is TGTGCCAGCAGCTTAGCGGGGGGTGACGGCTATGGCTACACCTTC. Translation: CASSLAGGDGYGYTF.

This clonotype was picked up many times. The V call is TRBV7-2, the J call TRBJ2-2; D call uncertain. The CDR3 is made up of 16 amino acids. Germline V CDR1 and CDR2: SGHTA, FQGNSA. The V gene lost 8 bases and the J gene lost 1 base, with 17 bases spanning the gap. CDR3 residues: CASASRELLNTGELFF. DNA for the CDR3: TGTGCCAGCGCTTCGCGTGAGTTATTGAACACCGGGGAGCTGTTTTTT.

The chain carries TRBV3-1 and TRBJ2-7, with D uncertain. V lost 0 bases, J lost 0 bases, and 6 bases lay in between. Germline lookup yields CDR1 LGHDT and CDR2 YNNKEL (reference sequence). The CDR3 has 14 amino acids. CDR3 nucleotides: TGTGCCAGCAGCCAAGAATGGGGCTCCTACGAGCAGTACTTC. This translates into CASSQEWGSYEQYF.

This clonotype was counted only a few times. The chain links TRBV20-1 to TRBJ2-7; 7 bases fit TRBD2. Germline V gene sequence: CDR1 DFQATT, CDR2 SNEGSKA (reference sequence). V trimming: 6 bases; J trimming: 5 bases; junction bases outside the gene matches: 4. The CDR3 sequence is 11 residues long. CDR3 sequence (DNA): TGCAGTGCGCCCCTAGCGGACGAGCAGTACTTC. Translating gives CSAPLADEQYF.

The rearrangement links TRBV6-5 to TRBJ2-4; TRBD2 matches 13 bases. This CDR3 is built from 15 residues. CDR1 and CDR2 (germline): MNHEY, SVGAGI. V lost 4 bases to trimming and J lost 8 bases; unmatched junction nucleotides: 5. CDR3 residues: CASSSGTSGKDIQYF. CDR3 nucleotides: TGTGCCAGCAGTTCGGGGACTAGCGGGAAGGACATTCAGTACTTC.

The table lists this clonotype with many counts. The gene calls are TRBV20-1 and TRBJ2-5; D is possibly TRBD1 (7 bases). Germline CDR1 reads DFQATT; CDR2 reads SNEGSKA (reference sequence). The V and J ends lost 4 bases and 5 bases respectively, with 14 bases between them. This CDR3 has 13 amino acids. CDR3 bases: TGCAGTGCTACTAAGGGGGCGGGGGAGACCCAGTACTTC. Protein product: CSATKGAGETQYF.

This clonotype was counted ten times or more. V and J are TRBV4-1 and TRBJ2-5; a possible D gene is TRBD2 (5 bases). Per the germline V gene, CDR1 is MGHRA and CDR2 is YSYEKL. The CDR3 spans 14 residues. The ends were cut back, 0 bases at V and 5 bases at J, with 10 bases in the middle. The CDR3 loop reads CASSQDPPGETQYF. DNA for the CDR3: TGCGCCAGCAGCCAAGATCCACCGGGGGAGACCCAGTACTTC.

This sequence joins TRBV20-1 and TRBJ2-3; perhaps TRBD2 as D (5 bases). CDR3 length equals 15 residues. The germline V gene encodes CDR1 DFQATT and CDR2 SNEGSKA (reference sequence). For the CDR3, the DNA is TGCAGCTGCAGCGGTCGGCGGATAAGCACAGATACGCAGTATTTT. Protein product: CSCSGRRISTDTQYF.

This clonotype was observed at least ten times. The CDR3 DNA reads as TGTGCCAGCAGTCTCACCTCGCACAGGGGCACCGGGGAGCTGTTTTTT. Protein sequence: CASSLTSHRGTGELFF. The chain links TRBV28 to TRBJ2-2, with TRBD1 matching over 7 bases. J gave up 4 bases and V 5 bases, and 10 bases lay outside the gene matches. The germline CDR1 and CDR2 sequences are MDHEN and SYDVKM. The CDR3 spans 16 residues.

The genes are TRBV5-1 and TRBJ2-2, with 8 bases matching TRBD2. The ends lost 2 bases at V and 7 bases at J; junction bases unmatched: 7. Germline V gene data show CDR1 as SGHRS and CDR2 as YFSETQ. CDR3 length: 15 amino acids. CDR3 residues: CASSLGIAGYGELFF. The CDR3 DNA reads as TGCGCCAGCAGCTTAGGGATAGCGGGATACGGGGAGCTGTTTTTT.

Only a few counts were recorded for this clonotype. The rearrangement links TRBV6-2 or TRBV6-3 to TRBJ1-5; TRBD1 agrees at 7 bases. The CDR3 consists of 14 residues. With V trimmed by 6 bases and J by 7 bases, 9 bases remained unmatched. The germline V gene encodes CDR1 MNHEY and CDR2 SVGEGT. The CDR3 DNA follows: TGTGCCAGCAGAAAGACAGGGAAGGGACAGCCCCAGCATTTT. This encodes CASRKTGKGQPQHF.

In this sample, this clonotype turned up a few times. The chain carries TRBV7-2 and TRBJ2-7; 10 bases fit TRBD2. The CDR3 has 17 amino acids. Germline-derived CDR1 and CDR2 are SGHTA and FQGNSA. Unmatched junction bases numbered 14, after V lost 5 bases and J lost 4 bases. In DNA form, the CDR3 reads TGTGCCAGCAGCCAAAGAGGTTTAGCGGGAGGCTGGTACGAGCAGTACTTC. The encoded protein is CASSQRGLAGGWYEQYF.

At least ten counts were recorded for this clonotype. J is TRBJ2-7 and V is TRBV28; TRBD2 is a possible D gene (5 bases). Germline-derived CDR1 and CDR2 are MDHEN and SYDVKM. The germline V and J ends were trimmed by 9 bases and 0 bases, with 21 bases remaining between them. The CDR3 length is 16 residues. The CDR3 reads CASSNSGRRSSYEQYF. The CDR3 DNA follows: TGTGCCAGTTCCAACTCAGGCAGGAGGAGCTCCTACGAGCAGTACTTC.

This clonotype was seen at least ten times. J is TRBJ1-4 and V is TRBV28; D uncertain. This CDR3 has 15 residues. The V end lost 1 base, the J end lost 8 bases, and 14 bases lay between the germline ends. Germline CDR1 reads MDHEN; CDR2 reads SYDVKM. The CDR3 DNA sequence: TGTGCCAGCAGTTTATCAGGCCAGGAGGAAGAAAAACTGTTTTTT. The encoded protein is CASSLSGQEEEKLFF.

V is TRBV12-3 or TRBV12-4 and J is TRBJ2-5; D call uncertain. The CDR3 has 12 residues. Between the trimmed V and J ends, which lost 5 bases and 5 bases, there was a span of 9 bases. The CDR3 spells CASSARRETQYF. The CDR3 bases are TGTGCCAGCAGTGCTCGAAGGGAGACCCAGTACTTC.

In this sample, this clonotype turned up many times. The CDR3, as DNA: TGTGCCAGCAGTTTTGGGGAGGGGAACACTGAAGCTTTCTTT. It encodes CASSFGEGNTEAFF. The chain joins TRBV12-3 or TRBV12-4 to TRBJ1-1; no definite D call. This CDR3 spans 14 amino acids. Trimming removed 3 bases from V and 1 base from J, with 9 bases in between.

To note about this clonotype: An end of the junction differs from the germline gene, which may be a read error. V gene TRBV27 combines with J gene TRBJ2-5, with D hard to call. The CDR3 spans 11 residues. Germline V gene data show CDR1 as MNHEY and CDR2 as SMNVEV (reference sequence). The CDR3 reads CAGSHQETQYF. CDR3 in DNA: TGTGCCGGCAGTCATCAAGAGACCCAGTACTTC.

About this clonotype itself: Since a much larger clone is just one base distant, this may be a read error. No conserved phenylalanine or tryptophan ends this CDR3, so it is likely a read error. This rearrangement joins TRBV28 to TRBJ1-2; 9 nucleotides line up with TRBD1. CDR3 length: 13 amino acids. V gave up 7 bases and J gave up 5 bases; unmatched junction bases: 5. Germline V lookup: CDR1 MDHEN, CDR2 SYDVKM. The CDR3 spells CASTMDRGYGYTS. The CDR3 nucleotides read TGTGCCAGCACCATGGACAGGGGATATGGCTACACCTCC.

This clonotype has just a few counts. V gene TRBV12-3 or TRBV12-4 combines with J gene TRBJ2-2; 12 bases are shared with TRBD1. CDR3 size: 15 residues. J was trimmed by 5 bases and V by 4 bases; bases with no gene match: 2. CDR3 bases: TGTGCCAGCAGTTGGGGACAGGGGGCTACCGGGGAGCTGTTTTTT. Translated, it gives CASSWGQGATGELFF.

The sample holds many counts of this clonotype. CDR3 amino acids: CASSSLPWWAFF. The CDR3 bases are TGTGCCAGCAGTTCCTTACCCTGGTGGGCTTTCTTT. The V gene is TRBV6-5, the J gene TRBJ1-1; D uncertain. The length of the CDR3 is 12 residues. Trimming took 4 bases from V and 11 from J, leaving 14 bases between them. CDR1 and CDR2 (germline): MNHEY, SVGAGI.

This clonotype was seen more than once but under ten times. The chain is built from TRBV5-4 and TRBJ2-5, with TRBD2 as a possible D gene (5 bases). Looked up from germline, CDR1 is SGHNT and CDR2 is YYREEE (reference sequence). V lost 3 bases to trimming and J lost 5 bases, with 11 bases between them. The CDR3 is 13 amino acids. CDR3 sequence: CASSYSRRETQYF. The CDR3 DNA sequence: TGTGCCAGCAGCTATTCTAGGAGGGAGACCCAGTACTTC.

CDR3 DNA: TGCAGCGTTGCCGTTTTGGGCTACGAGCAGTACTTC. It translates to CSVAVLGYEQYF. The rearrangement uses TRBV29-1 and TRBJ2-7; D remains unclear. The CDR3 is 12 amino acids. Trimming pared 4 bases from V and 3 bases from J, leaving 10 bases between. Per germline, CDR1 SQVTM and CDR2 ANQGSEA.